This paragraph reports one T cell receptor (beta chain). What it recognizes is unknown. Patients aged 18 to 65 had newly diagnosed hyperthyroidism lasting under 2 months. Pregnant or lactating patients were excluded, as were those with uncontrolled infection or other autoimmune disease. Regions amplified from RNA transcripts were the TCR beta CDR3 regions. First-round RT-PCR targeting the TCR CDR3 was performed with the HTBI primer set. A single record per CDR3 protein comes from TCRdb applying MiXCR to the multiplex PCR reads. The data contain hundreds of thousands of distinct CDR3 sequences, approximately 14% of them singletons. The data are from a study of T cells in Graves' hyperthyroidism and ophthalmopathy. Study findings and constraints: Also found in blood were most expanded thyroid clonotypes above 0.001.

Sequencing was carried out using blood. The clonotype was recovered from a woman aged 18-29 years with Graves' hyperthyroidism.

The DNA of the CDR3 is TGCAGTGCTACGGGACCCCTGGTGCAAGAGACCCAGTACTTC. Translation: CSATGPLVQETQYF. The rearrangement links TRBV20-1 to TRBJ2-5, with D tentatively TRBD1 or TRBD2 (5 bases each). The CDR3 extends over 14 amino acids. Per germline, CDR1 DFQATT and CDR2 SNEGSKA (reference sequence). Trimming took 4 bases from V and 2 from J, leaving 14 bases between them.